This TCR beta chain comes out of a study of T cells expressing NK-cell markers. Across the study: Beta-chain profiling covered CD3+CD56+NKG2C+, CD3+CD56+NKG2C- and CD3+CD56-NKG2C+ sorted subsets. In the group of eight sequenced donors, seven were HCMV-seropositive and one was seronegative.

TCRdb re-called the 5' RACE reads; one entry per CDR3 protein, DNA not given. This specimen shows 7,300 or so distinct CDR3 sequences; the ten leading clones hold about 60%. Per germline, CDR1 MNHEY and CDR2 SMNVEV (reference sequence). The CDR3 extends over 14 amino acids. The chain uses TRBV27 and TRBJ2-5; as DNA is missing, the TRBD1 call by TCRdb cannot be tested. Material for sequencing was blood T cells: a sorted CD56 or NKG2C T cell subset, CD4+ or CD8+ T cells, or bulk PBMC T cells (not recorded which). The sequence was collected from a man aged 18-75 years in good health. The CDR3 here is CASSPRDVQETQYF.